The rows below give T cell receptor beta chains drawn from one sample of a study of blood T cell repertoires in COVID-19. Profiled with immunoSEQ multiplex PCR; TCRdb holds only in-frame clones, not every one. The sample gives about 110,000 clones, 71% of which show up once; less than 1% is in the top ten. Source material: peripheral blood. All receptors derive from a human donor with acute or convalescent COVID-19. The donor label of this sample is uncertain. Both conserved end residues are part of each CDR3. The D gene is left open where the match is weak. Part of the rows lack a size; the others show once, few, many or a class for expanded clones.

clone size: -
J gene: TRBJ1-1
V gene: TRBV12-5
D gene: TRBD1
CDR3 DNA: TGTGCTAGTGTTGGGACAGCTGAAGCTTTCTTT
CDR3 protein: CASVGTAEAFF

clone size: few
J gene: TRBJ1-1
V gene: TRBV12-3/TRBV12-4
D gene: -
CDR3 DNA: TGTGCCAGCAGTCCAGCGGGTGGGGCTTTCTTT
CDR3 protein: CASSPAGGAFF

clone size: -
J gene: TRBJ1-4
V gene: TRBV3-1/TRBV3-2
D gene: TRBD1
CDR3 DNA: TGTGCCAGCAGCAAAGGGATATTCGGGACAGCAGGTGAAAAACTGTTTTTT
CDR3 protein: CASSKGIFGTAGEKLFF

clone size: -
J gene: TRBJ2-5
V gene: TRBV18
D gene: TRBD1
CDR3 DNA: TGTGCCAGCTCAGCACCCGGACAGGGGGAGACCCAGTACTTC
CDR3 protein: CASSAPGQGETQYF

clone size: -
J gene: TRBJ2-5
V gene: TRBV5-4
D gene: TRBD1
CDR3 DNA: TGTGCCAGCAGCTTCAACAGGGGTCAAGAGACCCAGTACTTC
CDR3 protein: CASSFNRGQETQYF

clone size: -
J gene: TRBJ1-1
V gene: TRBV7-2
D gene: -
CDR3 DNA: TGTGCCAGCAGCTCGGTTTACAGCGAAGCTTTCTTT
CDR3 protein: CASSSVYSEAFF

clone size: -
J gene: TRBJ1-5
V gene: TRBV24-1
D gene: -
CDR3 DNA: TGTGCCACCAGTGGTCAGGGCTTTAATCAGCCCCAGCATTTT
CDR3 protein: CATSGQGFNQPQHF

clone size: many
J gene: TRBJ1-3
V gene: TRBV4-2
D gene: -
CDR3 DNA: TGTGCCAGCAGCCAAACGGGGTCTGGAAACACCATATATTTT
CDR3 protein: CASSQTGSGNTIYF

clone size: -
J gene: TRBJ2-1
V gene: TRBV3-1/TRBV3-2
D gene: TRBD2
CDR3 DNA: TGTGCCAGCAGCCGGGGGAGCGGGGGGGCACATGAGCAGTTCTTC
CDR3 protein: CASSRGSGGAHEQFF

clone size: -
J gene: TRBJ1-6
V gene: TRBV2
D gene: -
CDR3 DNA: TGTGCCAGCAGTGAAATGGAGGGAGGAAATTCACCCCTCCACTTT
CDR3 protein: CASSEMEGGNSPLHF

clone size: -
J gene: TRBJ2-3
V gene: TRBV5-1
D gene: TRBD1
CDR3 DNA: TGCGCCAGCAGCCTTGGTCCCGGGACAGTTACAGATACGCAGTATTTT
CDR3 protein: CASSLGPGTVTDTQYF

clone size: -
J gene: TRBJ1-5
V gene: TRBV2
D gene: TRBD1
CDR3 DNA: TGTGCCAGCAGTGGGGACAGGGGACTTAATCAGCCCCAGCATTTT
CDR3 protein: CASSGDRGLNQPQHF

clone size: -
J gene: TRBJ1-5
V gene: TRBV5-6
D gene: -
CDR3 DNA: TGTGCCCGCAGTCTGGGGGGGGGTCAGCCCCAGCATTTT
CDR3 protein: CARSLGGGQPQHF

clone size: -
J gene: TRBJ2-3
V gene: TRBV3-1/TRBV3-2
D gene: TRBD1
CDR3 DNA: TGTGCCAGCAGCCTCCGCCCGTCAGGGGGCGCGGGAGATACGCAGTATTTT
CDR3 protein: CASSLRPSGGAGDTQYF

clone size: -
J gene: TRBJ2-2
V gene: TRBV3-1/TRBV3-2
D gene: TRBD1
CDR3 DNA: TGTGCCAGCAGGGACAGGGGAACCGGGGAGCTGTTTTTT
CDR3 protein: CASRDRGTGELFF

clone size: -
J gene: TRBJ2-3
V gene: TRBV9
D gene: -
CDR3 DNA: TGTGCCAGCAGCGCTGGGAGGAGGATAGCAGATACGCAGTATTTT
CDR3 protein: CASSAGRRIADTQYF

clone size: -
J gene: TRBJ2-2
V gene: TRBV7-6
D gene: -
CDR3 DNA: TGTGCCAGCAGCTCTATACCACAGGGAGTCTCCACCGGGGAGCTGTTTTTT
CDR3 protein: CASSSIPQGVSTGELFF

clone size: many
J gene: TRBJ1-3
V gene: TRBV12-3/TRBV12-4
D gene: TRBD1
CDR3 DNA: TGTGCCAGCAGCAGACAGGGGAACACCATATATTTT
CDR3 protein: CASSRQGNTIYF

clone size: -
J gene: TRBJ1-1
V gene: TRBV28
D gene: TRBD1
CDR3 DNA: TGTGCCAGCAGTTTATTGGGACAGGGGAAGAACACTGAAGCTTTCTTT
CDR3 protein: CASSLLGQGKNTEAFF

clone size: -
J gene: TRBJ1-2
V gene: TRBV2
D gene: -
CDR3 DNA: TGTGCCAGCAGTGAATCCCAGACAAGTCCTAACTATGGCTACACCTTC
CDR3 protein: CASSESQTSPNYGYTF

clone size: -
J gene: TRBJ2-1
V gene: TRBV3-1/TRBV3-2
D gene: TRBD2
CDR3 DNA: TGTGCCAGCAGCCAGATAACTAGCGGGGGAAGGAACAATGAGCAGTTCTTC
CDR3 protein: CASSQITSGGRNNEQFF

clone size: -
J gene: TRBJ1-1
V gene: TRBV6-6
D gene: TRBD1
CDR3 DNA: TGTGCCAGCAGTTACTCGGGACAGTCGAACACTGAAGCTTTCTTT
CDR3 protein: CASSYSGQSNTEAFF

clone size: -
J gene: TRBJ1-3
V gene: TRBV24-1
D gene: -
CDR3 DNA: TGTGCCACCGACCGGGACATCCTAATCTCTGGAAACACCATATATTTT
CDR3 protein: CATDRDILISGNTIYF

clone size: -
J gene: TRBJ2-5
V gene: TRBV14
D gene: -
CDR3 DNA: TGTGCCAGCAGTCTCCTAGGCTTCCAAGAGACCCAGTACTTC
CDR3 protein: CASSLLGFQETQYF

clone size: once
J gene: TRBJ2-2
V gene: TRBV19
D gene: -
CDR3 DNA: TGTGCCAGTACGAGAGACCTTCGGGGGACCGGGGAGCTGTTTTTT
CDR3 protein: CASTRDLRGTGELFF

clone size: once
J gene: TRBJ1-6
V gene: TRBV2
D gene: -
CDR3 DNA: TGTGCCAGCACGGGACAAGATAATTCACCCCTCCACTTT
CDR3 protein: CASTGQDNSPLHF

clone size: few
J gene: TRBJ1-1
V gene: TRBV7-9
D gene: -
CDR3 DNA: TGTGCCAGCAGCCTTGGACAGTACACTGAAGCTTTCTTT
CDR3 protein: CASSLGQYTEAFF

clone size: -
J gene: TRBJ2-1
V gene: TRBV2
D gene: -
CDR3 DNA: TGTGCCAGCAGTGAACAGGCAGGGATTTCCTACAATGAGCAGTTCTTC
CDR3 protein: CASSEQAGISYNEQFF

clone size: -
J gene: TRBJ1-1
V gene: TRBV2
D gene: -
CDR3 DNA: TGTGCCAGCAGTGAGCAGGGCACTGAAGCTTTCTTT
CDR3 protein: CASSEQGTEAFF

clone size: -
J gene: TRBJ2-3
V gene: TRBV6-2/TRBV6-3
D gene: TRBD2
CDR3 DNA: TGTGCCAGCAGCCCAGCGAGGACTAGATCAGATACGCAGTATTTT
CDR3 protein: CASSPARTRSDTQYF

clone size: -
J gene: TRBJ1-6
V gene: TRBV2
D gene: -
CDR3 DNA: TGTGCCAGCAGTGGGTTGAGGGATAATTCACCCCTCCACTTT
CDR3 protein: CASSGLRDNSPLHF

clone size: -
J gene: TRBJ2-1
V gene: TRBV30
D gene: TRBD2
CDR3 DNA: TGTGCCTGGACCCTGTGGGGCGGGGGGGCCTTTGGGCAGTTCTTC
CDR3 protein: CAWTLWGGGAFGQFF